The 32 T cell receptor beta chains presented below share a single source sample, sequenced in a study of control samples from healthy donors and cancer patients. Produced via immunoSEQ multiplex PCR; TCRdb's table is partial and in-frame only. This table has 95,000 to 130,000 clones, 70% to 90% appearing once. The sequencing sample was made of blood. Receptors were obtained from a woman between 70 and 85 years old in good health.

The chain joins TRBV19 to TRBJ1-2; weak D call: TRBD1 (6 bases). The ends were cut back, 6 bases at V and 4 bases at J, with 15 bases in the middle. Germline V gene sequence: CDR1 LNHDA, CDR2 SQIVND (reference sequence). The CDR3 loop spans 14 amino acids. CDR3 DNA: TGTGCCAGTAGGATGGGGGGGCGAAGCTATGGCTACACCTTC. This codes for CASRMGGRSYGYTF.

CDR3 region: CASSLSGANWDEQFF. The CDR3, as DNA: TGCGCCAGCAGCCTAAGCGGGGCCAATTGGGATGAGCAGTTCTTC. The chain has TRBV5-1 and TRBJ2-1, with 7 bases matching TRBD2. This CDR3 contains 15 residues. V was pared by 4 bases and J by 8 bases, with 12 bases of the junction left unmatched. The V gene's germline CDR1 is SGHRS and CDR2 YFSETQ.

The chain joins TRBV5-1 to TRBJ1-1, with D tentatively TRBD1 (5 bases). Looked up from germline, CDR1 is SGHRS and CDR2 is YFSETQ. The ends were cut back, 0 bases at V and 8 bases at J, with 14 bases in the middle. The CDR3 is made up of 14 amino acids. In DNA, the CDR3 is TGCGCCAGCAGCTTGGCCGGCGGGGGAGAGGAAGCTTTCTTT. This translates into CASSLAGGGEEAFF.

For the CDR3, the DNA is TGTGCCAGCACCCTCTCTAGGCAGCTTTGGAATGAGCAGTTCTTC. This gives the protein CASTLSRQLWNEQFF. V gene TRBV6-4 combines with J gene TRBJ2-1; D unresolved. Germline values: CDR1 MRHNA, CDR2 SNTAGT. This CDR3 spans 15 amino acids. V was cut by 7 bases and J by 7 bases, with 20 bases left in between.

The CDR3, as DNA: TGTGCCACCAGTCGGGGCGCATCGAGTGAAAAACTGTTTTTT. This translates into CATSRGASSEKLFF. The chain carries TRBV15 and TRBJ1-4; tentative D call: TRBD1 (5 bases). Trimming cost V 6 bases and J 7 bases, with 15 bases left between them. CDR1 is LNHNV and CDR2 is YYDKDF in the germline V gene (reference sequence). The CDR3 consists of 14 residues.

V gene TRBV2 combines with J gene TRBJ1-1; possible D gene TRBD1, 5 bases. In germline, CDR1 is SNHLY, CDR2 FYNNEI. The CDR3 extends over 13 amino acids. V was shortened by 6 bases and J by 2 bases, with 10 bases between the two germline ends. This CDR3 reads CASRRDSNTEAFF. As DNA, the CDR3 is TGTGCCAGCAGGCGGGACTCAAACACTGAAGCTTTCTTT.

The CDR3 loop is CASSSAGTGGNTIYF. The CDR3, as DNA: TGTGCCAGCAGTTCCGCCGGGACAGGGGGAAACACCATATATTTT. The rearrangement uses TRBV27 and TRBJ1-3; 9 bases match TRBD1. Germline V CDR1 and CDR2: MNHEY, SMNVEV (reference sequence). CDR3 size: 15 residues. The trim removed 4 bases at V and 4 bases at J, leaving 5 bases unmatched.

CDR3 DNA: TGTGCCAGCAGGTATAGCAGGGGGCGCGGCTATGGCTACACCTTC. Protein: CASRYSRGRGYGYTF. The chain recombines TRBV21-1 with TRBJ1-2; the table's D gene call, TRBD1, was not cross checked with the DNA. TRBV21-1 constitutes a pseudogene. This CDR3 is built from 15 residues.

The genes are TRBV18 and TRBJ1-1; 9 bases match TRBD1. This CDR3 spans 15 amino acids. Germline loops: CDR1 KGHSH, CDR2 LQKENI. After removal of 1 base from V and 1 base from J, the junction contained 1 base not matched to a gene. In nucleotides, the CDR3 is TGTGCCAGCTCACCACGGACAGGGGAGAACACTGAAGCTTTCTTT. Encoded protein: CASSPRTGENTEAFF. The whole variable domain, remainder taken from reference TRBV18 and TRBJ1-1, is NAGVMQNPRHLVRRRGQEARLRCSPMKGHSHVYWYRQLPEEGLKFMVYLQKENIIDESGMPKERFSAEFPKEGPSILRIQQVVRGDSAAYFCASSPRTGENTEAFFGQGTRLTVV.

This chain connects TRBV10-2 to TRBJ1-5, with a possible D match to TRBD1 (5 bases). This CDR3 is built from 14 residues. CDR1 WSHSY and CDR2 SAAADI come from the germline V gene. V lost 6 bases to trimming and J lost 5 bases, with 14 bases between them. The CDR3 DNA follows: TGCGCCAGCAGATTGGGGACGGGGGATCAGCCCCAGCATTTT. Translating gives CASRLGTGDQPQHF.

For the CDR3, the DNA is TGTGCCAGCAGCTTAGCGCGCCAGGGCCCTCAGCCCCAGCATTTT. Translation gives CASSLARQGPQPQHF. The chain is built from TRBV7-8 and TRBJ1-5; D might be TRBD1 (5 bases). V lost 0 bases to trimming and J lost 6 bases, with 12 bases between them. The V gene's germline CDR1 is SGHVS and CDR2 FQNEAQ. The CDR3 runs 15 residues.

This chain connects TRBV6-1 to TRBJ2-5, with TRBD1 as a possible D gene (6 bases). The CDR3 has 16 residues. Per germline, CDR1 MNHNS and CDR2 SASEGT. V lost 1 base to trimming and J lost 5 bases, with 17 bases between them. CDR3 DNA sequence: TGTGCCAGCAGTGAAGGTCTCACAGGGTGGCGGGAGACCCAGTACTTC. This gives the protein CASSEGLTGWRETQYF.

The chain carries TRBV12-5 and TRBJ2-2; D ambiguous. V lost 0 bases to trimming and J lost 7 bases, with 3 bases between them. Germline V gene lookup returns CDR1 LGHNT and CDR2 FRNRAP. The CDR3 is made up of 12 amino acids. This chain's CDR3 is CASGLVVGELFF. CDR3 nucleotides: TGTGCTAGTGGTTTGGTAGTCGGGGAGCTGTTTTTT.

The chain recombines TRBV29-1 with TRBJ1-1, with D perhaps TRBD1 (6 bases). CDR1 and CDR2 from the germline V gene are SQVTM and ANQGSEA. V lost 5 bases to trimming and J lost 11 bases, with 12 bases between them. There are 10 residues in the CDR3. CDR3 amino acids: CSVKTGFAFF. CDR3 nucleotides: TGCAGCGTTAAAACAGGGTTCGCTTTCTTT.

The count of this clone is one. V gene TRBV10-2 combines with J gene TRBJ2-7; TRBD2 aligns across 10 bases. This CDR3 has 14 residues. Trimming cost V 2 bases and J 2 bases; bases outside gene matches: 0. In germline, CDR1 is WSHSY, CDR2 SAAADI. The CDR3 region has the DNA TGCGCCAGCAGTGAGACTAGCGGGGCCTACGAGCAGTACTTC. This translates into CASSETSGAYEQYF.

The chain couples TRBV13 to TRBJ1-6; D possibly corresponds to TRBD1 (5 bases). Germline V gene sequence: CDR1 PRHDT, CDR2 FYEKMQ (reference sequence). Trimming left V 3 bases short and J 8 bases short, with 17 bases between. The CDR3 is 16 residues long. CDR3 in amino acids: CASSLIGTWGDSPLHF. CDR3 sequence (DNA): TGTGCCAGCAGCTTGATTGGGACTTGGGGAGATTCACCCCTCCACTTT.

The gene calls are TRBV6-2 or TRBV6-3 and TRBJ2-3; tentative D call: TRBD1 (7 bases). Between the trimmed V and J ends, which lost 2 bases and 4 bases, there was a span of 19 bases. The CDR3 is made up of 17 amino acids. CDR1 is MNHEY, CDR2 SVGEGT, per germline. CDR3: CASSYGGGRGRSDTQYF. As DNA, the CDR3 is TGTGCCAGCAGTTACGGGGGAGGCAGGGGGAGATCAGATACGCAGTATTTT.

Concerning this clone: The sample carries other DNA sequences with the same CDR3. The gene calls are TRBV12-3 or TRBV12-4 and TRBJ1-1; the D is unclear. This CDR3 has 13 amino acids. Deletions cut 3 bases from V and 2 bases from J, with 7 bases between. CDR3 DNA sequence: TGTGCCAGCAGTTTCGCGGCCAACACTGAAGCTTTCTTT. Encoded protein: CASSFAANTEAFF.

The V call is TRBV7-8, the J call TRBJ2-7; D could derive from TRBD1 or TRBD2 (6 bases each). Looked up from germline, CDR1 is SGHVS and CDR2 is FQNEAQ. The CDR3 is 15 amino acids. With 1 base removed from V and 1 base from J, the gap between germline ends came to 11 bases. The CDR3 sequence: CASSLGGGKSYEQYF. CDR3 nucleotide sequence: TGTGCCAGCAGCTTAGGAGGGGGGAAATCCTACGAGCAGTACTTC.

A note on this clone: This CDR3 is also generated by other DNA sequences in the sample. DNA of the CDR3: TGTGCCAGTAGTACCCGACAGGGTGGCTACACCTTC. Translation: CASSTRQGGYTF. The genes are TRBV19 and TRBJ1-2; 7 nucleotides line up with TRBD1. Trimming at V came to 4 bases and at J to 7 bases, leaving 3 bases not matched to a gene. The CDR3 consists of 12 residues. Per the germline V gene, CDR1 is LNHDA and CDR2 is SQIVND (reference sequence).

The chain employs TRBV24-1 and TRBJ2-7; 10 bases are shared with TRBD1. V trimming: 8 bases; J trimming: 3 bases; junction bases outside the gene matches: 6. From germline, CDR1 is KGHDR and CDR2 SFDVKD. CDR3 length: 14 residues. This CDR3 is CATISRDRGYEQYF. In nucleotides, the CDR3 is TGTGCCACCATATCCCGGGACAGGGGCTACGAGCAGTACTTC.

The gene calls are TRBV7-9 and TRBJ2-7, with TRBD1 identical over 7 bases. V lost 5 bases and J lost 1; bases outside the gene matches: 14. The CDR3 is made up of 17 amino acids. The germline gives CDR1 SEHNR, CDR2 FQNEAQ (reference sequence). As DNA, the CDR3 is TGTGCCAGCAGCAAACAAGGACGACAGGGTTTTTCCTACGAGCAGTACTTC. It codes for CASSKQGRQGFSYEQYF. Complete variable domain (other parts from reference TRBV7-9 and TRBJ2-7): DTGVSQNPRHKITKRGQNVTFRCDPISEHNRLYWYRQTLGQGPEFLTYFQNEAQLEKSRLLSDRFSAERPKGSFSTLEIQRTEQGDSAMYLCASSKQGRQGFSYEQYFGPGTRLTVT.

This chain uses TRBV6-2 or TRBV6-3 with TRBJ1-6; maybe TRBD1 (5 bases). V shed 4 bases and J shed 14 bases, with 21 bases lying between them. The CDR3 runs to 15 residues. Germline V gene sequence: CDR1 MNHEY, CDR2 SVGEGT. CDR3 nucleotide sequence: TGTGCCAGCAGTTCCGGGACGAACCCCCCCCGCACCCTCCACTTT. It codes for CASSSGTNPPRTLHF.

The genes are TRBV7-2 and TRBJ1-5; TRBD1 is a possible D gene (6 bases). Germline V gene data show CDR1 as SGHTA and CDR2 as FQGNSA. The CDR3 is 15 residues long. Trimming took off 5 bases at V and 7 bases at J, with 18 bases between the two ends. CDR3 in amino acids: CASSQHRVGDQPQHF. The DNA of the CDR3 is TGTGCCAGCAGCCAACACAGGGTAGGGGACCAGCCCCAGCATTTT.

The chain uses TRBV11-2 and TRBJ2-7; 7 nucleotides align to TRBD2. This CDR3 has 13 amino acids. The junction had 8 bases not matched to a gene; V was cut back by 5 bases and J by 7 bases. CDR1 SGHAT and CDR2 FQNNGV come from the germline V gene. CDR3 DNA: TGTGCCAGCAGCCCACAGCTGGGGGGGGAGCAGTACTTC. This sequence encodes CASSPQLGGEQYF.

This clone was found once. The CDR3 DNA reads as TGTGCCACCAGTGGGGGAGTAGCGGGGGATTACAATGAGCAGTTCTTC. Protein product: CATSGGVAGDYNEQFF. The chain carries TRBV24-1 and TRBJ2-1; 9 nucleotides agree with TRBD2. The trim removed 5 bases at V and 4 bases at J, leaving 8 bases unmatched. The germline gives CDR1 KGHDR, CDR2 SFDVKD. There are 16 residues in the CDR3.

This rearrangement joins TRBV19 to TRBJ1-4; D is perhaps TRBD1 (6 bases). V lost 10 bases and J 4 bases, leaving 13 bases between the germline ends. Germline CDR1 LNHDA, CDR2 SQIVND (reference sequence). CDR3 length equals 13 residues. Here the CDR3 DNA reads TGTGCCATAACGGGACATAGTAATGAAAAACTGTTTTTT. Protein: CAITGHSNEKLFF.

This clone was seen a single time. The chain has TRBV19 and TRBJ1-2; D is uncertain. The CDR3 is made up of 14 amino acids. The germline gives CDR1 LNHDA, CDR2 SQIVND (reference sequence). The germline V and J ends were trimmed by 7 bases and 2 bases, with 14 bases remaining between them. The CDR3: CASTPRSQNYGYTF. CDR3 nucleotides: TGTGCCAGTACCCCACGTTCCCAGAACTATGGCTACACCTTC.

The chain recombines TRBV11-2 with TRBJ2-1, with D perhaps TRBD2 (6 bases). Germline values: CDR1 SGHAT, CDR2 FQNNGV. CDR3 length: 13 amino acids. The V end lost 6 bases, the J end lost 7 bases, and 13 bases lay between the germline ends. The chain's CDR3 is CASRTGSFNEQFF. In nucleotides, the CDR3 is TGTGCCAGCAGAACCGGGAGCTTTAATGAGCAGTTCTTC.

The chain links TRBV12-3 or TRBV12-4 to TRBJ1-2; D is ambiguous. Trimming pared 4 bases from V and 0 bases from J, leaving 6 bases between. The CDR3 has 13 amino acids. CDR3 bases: TGTGCCAGCAGTTCTGGTGCTAACTATGGCTACACCTTC. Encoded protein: CASSSGANYGYTF.

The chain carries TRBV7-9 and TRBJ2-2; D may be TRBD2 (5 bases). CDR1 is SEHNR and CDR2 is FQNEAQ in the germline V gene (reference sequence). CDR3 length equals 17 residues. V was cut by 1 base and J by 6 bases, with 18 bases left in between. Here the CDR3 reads CASSLVSIARPAGELFF. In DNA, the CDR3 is TGTGCCAGCAGCTTAGTTTCGATAGCGAGGCCCGCCGGGGAGCTGTTTTTT.

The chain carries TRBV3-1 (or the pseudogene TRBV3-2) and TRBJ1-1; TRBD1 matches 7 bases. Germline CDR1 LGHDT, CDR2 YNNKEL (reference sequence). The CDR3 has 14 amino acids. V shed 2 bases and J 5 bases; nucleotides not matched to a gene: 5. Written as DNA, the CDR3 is TGTGCCAGCAGCCAACAGGGGGAGTGGACTGAAGCTTTCTTT. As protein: CASSQQGEWTEAFF.